One and the same sample provided the 5 T cell receptor beta chains below, sequenced in a study of T cell responses to AZD1222 COVID-19 vaccine. Only in-frame clones appear in the TCRdb table, and some are missing; sequencing was by immunoSEQ multiplex PCR. Of fewer than 200,000 clones in the sample, about 91% were seen once. The material sequenced was peripheral blood, taken on day 0 of AZD1222 vaccination. These TCRs come from an adult in good health.

As DNA, the CDR3 is TGTGCCAGCAGTGAGACTCGCTACCAAGAGACCCAGTACTTC. It specifies CASSETRYQETQYF. This chain connects TRBV6-2 or TRBV6-3 to TRBJ2-5; D is undetermined. The CDR3 consists of 14 residues. The germline V gene encodes CDR1 MNHEY and CDR2 SVGEGT. V lost 5 bases, J lost 0 bases, and 10 bases lay in between.

The chain uses TRBV2 and TRBJ1-1; D gene unclear. The germline V and J ends were trimmed by 8 bases and 2 bases, with 6 bases remaining between them. The CDR3 is 11 amino acids. The V gene's germline CDR1 is SNHLY and CDR2 FYNNEI. The CDR3 loop reads CASLQNTEAFF. The CDR3 nucleotides are TGTGCCAGCCTTCAAAACACTGAAGCTTTCTTT. Together with reference TRBV2 and TRBJ1-1, the CDR3 gives the full variable domain: EPEVTQTPSHQVTQMGQEVILRCVPISNHLYFYWYRQILGQKVEFLVSFYNNEISEKSEIFDDQFSVERPDGSNFTLKIRSTKLEDSAMYFCASLQNTEAFFGQGTRLTVV.

CDR3 bases: TGTGCCAGCAGCGATGACGGGGGCCTCACCTACGAGCAGTACTTC. Translating it yields CASSDDGGLTYEQYF. V gene TRBV6-2 or TRBV6-3 combines with J gene TRBJ2-7, with D possibly being TRBD1 or TRBD2 (6 bases each). The CDR3 spans 15 residues. Trimming left V 6 bases short and J 2 bases short, with 17 bases between. Germline V gene data show CDR1 as MNHEY and CDR2 as SVGEGT.

The chain recombines TRBV7-2 with TRBJ1-5; weak D call: TRBD1 (6 bases). With 1 base removed from V and 3 bases from J, the gap between germline ends came to 13 bases. Germline CDR1 and CDR2: SGHTA and FQGNSA. This CDR3 has 16 residues. The CDR3, as DNA: TGTGCCAGCAGCTTAGTGGGCAGGGGACCCAATCAGCCCCAGCATTTT. Translation: CASSLVGRGPNQPQHF.

V gene TRBV20-1 combines with J gene TRBJ1-5, with 7 positions matching TRBD1. Germline V gene data show CDR1 as DFQATT and CDR2 as SNEGSKA (reference sequence). Trimming removed 5 bases from V and 10 bases from J; junction bases left unmatched: 5. This CDR3 spans 11 amino acids. The CDR3 nucleotides read TGCAGTGCTGTGCAGGGGGTCCCCCAGCATTTT. This gives the protein CSAVQGVPQHF.